These 18 T cell receptor beta chains share one sample of origin, sequenced in a study of CD8+CD57+ T cells in acquired aplastic anemia. Genomic DNA served as template for TCR beta VDJ and CDR3 profiling. TCRdb reanalysed the reads using MiXCR and keeps one entry per CDR3 protein. The sample holds about 18,000 distinct CDR3 sequences; over 35% are singletons and the top ten take about 86%. The study, taken as a whole, reports: Among patients, total CD4+ and CD8+ pools exceeded CD8+CD57+ cells in diversity.

Antigens of these TCRs are unknown. Patients included in sequencing had previously demonstrated CD8+CD57+ cell expansion by flow cytometry. Specimen: CD8+CD57+ T cells sorted from PBMCs. Sample subset: bead-enriched CD8+CD57+ effector memory T cells from SAA patients. These receptors were taken from a human donor with aplastic anemia.

The table lists this clonotype with many counts. The chain is built from TRBV2 and TRBJ1-6, with 7 bases matching TRBD1. V shed 6 bases and J 0 bases; nucleotides not matched to a gene: 5. Germline-derived CDR1 and CDR2 are SNHLY and FYNNEI. CDR3 size: 16 residues. The CDR3 here is CASRGGQSSYNSPLHF. The CDR3 coding sequence is TGTGCCAGCAGAGGGGGACAGAGCTCCTATAATTCACCCCTCCACTTT.

The chain carries TRBV29-1 and TRBJ2-1; either TRBD1 or TRBD2 may supply D (5 bases each). The ends were cut back, 0 bases at V and 9 bases at J, with 21 bases in the middle. Germline V gives CDR1 SQVTM, CDR2 ANQGSEA. The CDR3 has 16 residues. The CDR3 sequence is CSVEDNMGYPGLEQFF. Here the CDR3 DNA reads TGCAGCGTTGAAGACAACATGGGGTATCCGGGGCTTGAGCAGTTCTTC.

This clonotype was seen a handful of times. The CDR3 sequence is CSASQLERGEVDGYTF. The CDR3 coding sequence is TGCAGTGCCTCACAATTGGAACGGGGCGAAGTTGATGGCTACACCTTC. The chain uses TRBV20-1 and TRBJ1-2, with D perhaps matching TRBD1 (5 bases). Trimming removed 6 bases at V and 6 bases at J, with 26 bases between. The CDR3 is made up of 16 amino acids. Germline lookup yields CDR1 DFQATT and CDR2 SNEGSKA (reference sequence).

The chain links TRBV10-1 to TRBJ2-7, with 9 positions matching TRBD2. This CDR3 has 15 amino acids. Trimming cost V 6 bases and J 0 bases; bases outside gene matches: 6. Looked up from germline, CDR1 is WNHNN and CDR2 is SYGVQD (reference sequence). Here the CDR3 DNA reads TGCGCCAGCAGCGCTAGCGGGGATAGCTCCTACGAGCAGTACTTC. This gives the protein CASSASGDSSYEQYF.

This sequence joins TRBV3-1 and TRBJ2-5; D gene unclear. Germline V gene data show CDR1 as LGHDT and CDR2 as YNNKEL (reference sequence). Trimming removed 3 bases at V and 1 base at J, with 9 bases between. The CDR3 loop spans 14 amino acids. The CDR3 protein is CASSHTVVQETQYF. CDR3 nucleotides: TGTGCCAGCAGCCACACAGTGGTCCAAGAGACCCAGTACTTC.

This clonotype was observed at least ten times. CDR3 residues: CSAREVTQQYF. The CDR3 nucleotides read TGCAGTGCTAGAGAGGTGACACAGCAGTATTTT. This rearrangement joins TRBV20-1 to TRBJ2-3; D uncertain. CDR3 length: 11 amino acids. Germline assignment: CDR1 DFQATT and CDR2 SNEGSKA (reference sequence). Trimming took 0 bases from V and 11 from J, leaving 9 bases between them.

This clonotype turned up a few times. The V and J genes are TRBV24-1 and TRBJ2-7; D might be TRBD1 (5 bases). The CDR3 extends over 15 amino acids. Germline loops: CDR1 KGHDR, CDR2 SFDVKD. V was cut by 4 bases and J by 4 bases, with 16 bases left in between. The CDR3 here is CATSDKDNRWYEQYF. In DNA form, the CDR3 reads TGTGCCACCAGTGACAAGGACAACAGGTGGTACGAGCAGTACTTC.

About this clonotype: The junction differs from germline at one of its ends, possibly a read error. V is TRBV7-7 and J is TRBJ2-5; 8 bases are a match to TRBD2. CDR3 length: 13 residues. From germline, CDR1 is SSHAT and CDR2 FNYEAQ (reference sequence). In nucleotides, the CDR3 is TGTGCTAGCAGCCGGAGCGGGGGTGAGACCCAGTACTTC. This codes for CASSRSGGETQYF.

The CDR3 DNA follows: TGTGCCAGCAGTGAACGACTAGCGAATGAGCAGTTCTTC. Amino acids: CASSERLANEQFF. V gene TRBV2 combines with J gene TRBJ2-1; 8 bases align to TRBD2. The CDR3 sequence is 13 residues long. Losses at the gene ends were 2 bases for V and 7 bases for J; bases not matched to a gene: 1. The germline CDR1 and CDR2 sequences are SNHLY and FYNNEI.

The CDR3 DNA is TGTGCCACGGCCGGGGCCAACCAAGAGACCCAGTACTTC. Translation: CATAGANQETQYF. The chain carries TRBV24-1 and TRBJ2-5; D is possibly TRBD1 or TRBD2 (5 bases each). CDR3 length equals 13 residues. V shed 10 bases and J shed 0 bases, with 11 bases lying between them. CDR1 is KGHDR, CDR2 SFDVKD, per germline.

This clonotype was recorded a few times. The rearrangement uses TRBV29-1 and TRBJ1-1, with 7 bases that match TRBD1. The V segment lost 6 bases and the J segment 1 base; nucleotides outside the gene matches: 5. Germline-derived CDR1 and CDR2 are SQVTM and ANQGSEA. The CDR3 is 13 amino acids. CDR3 sequence (DNA): TGCAGCGTCTACAGGGGCGCGAACACTGAAGCTTTCTTT. Amino acids: CSVYRGANTEAFF.

This chain joins TRBV27 and TRBJ2-4, with D possibly being TRBD1 (5 bases). Germline V gene lookup returns CDR1 MNHEY and CDR2 SMNVEV (reference sequence). Trimming took off 4 bases at V and 2 bases at J, with 9 bases between the two ends. The CDR3 has 14 residues. The CDR3 protein is CASSSQGTKNIQYF. CDR3 DNA sequence: TGTGCCAGCAGTTCCCAGGGAACCAAAAACATTCAGTACTTC.

The rearrangement uses TRBV20-1 and TRBJ2-5; D gene uncertain. The CDR3 is 11 amino acids. The V end was cut by 8 bases, the J end by 3 bases, with 10 bases between. Germline V CDR1 and CDR2: DFQATT, SNEGSKA (reference sequence). In DNA, the CDR3 is TGCAGTACCACGCCCAAAGAGACCCAGTACTTC. Protein sequence: CSTTPKETQYF.

The chain combines TRBV9 with TRBJ1-6; 8 bases agree with TRBD1. The junction had 4 bases not matched to a gene; V was cut back by 4 bases and J by 10 bases. CDR1 is SGDLS and CDR2 is YYNGEE in the germline V gene. The CDR3 runs to 13 residues. CDR3: CASSSRGLSPLHF. DNA of the CDR3: TGTGCCAGCAGCTCCAGGGGGCTGTCACCCCTCCACTTT.

The chain joins TRBV15 to TRBJ2-7, with unresolved D. Trimming took off 3 bases at V and 0 bases at J, with 15 bases between the two ends. This CDR3 is built from 16 residues. Germline V gene data show CDR1 as LNHNV and CDR2 as YYDKDF (reference sequence). For the CDR3, the DNA is TGTGCCACCAGCAGCCCCGCGGCGGCAGTCTCCTACGAGCAGTACTTC. Its translation is CATSSPAAAVSYEQYF.

The V gene is TRBV19, the J gene TRBJ1-1; no definite D call. The CDR3 is made up of 15 amino acids. V was cut by 3 bases and J by 1 base, with 12 bases left in between. Germline V CDR1 and CDR2: LNHDA, SQIVND (reference sequence). The DNA for the CDR3 is TGTGCCAGTAGTATTTTGCCTAGCCCGAACACTGAAGCTTTCTTT. This translates into CASSILPSPNTEAFF.

The chain joins TRBV5-4 to TRBJ2-3, with 10 nucleotides matching TRBD1. The CDR3 is 16 amino acids. Trimming took 0 bases from V and 1 from J; bases not matched to a gene: 2. Germline assignment: CDR1 SGHNT and CDR2 YYREEE (reference sequence). The CDR3 loop is CASSLGGTGGTDTQYF. The CDR3 nucleotides are TGTGCCAGCAGCTTGGGGGGGACAGGGGGCACAGATACGCAGTATTTT. The complete variable domain, with remaining parts taken from reference TRBV5-4 and TRBJ2-3, reads ETGVTQSPTHLIKTRGQQVTLRCSSQSGHNTVSWYQQALGQGPQFIFQYYREEENGRGNFPPRFSGLQFPNYSSELNVNALELDDSALYLCASSLGGTGGTDTQYFGPGTRLTVL.

There are a few counts of this clonotype. The chain is built from TRBV20-1 and TRBJ1-6; D is undetermined. CDR3 length equals 11 residues. V lost 6 bases to trimming and J lost 8 bases, with 8 bases between them. Germline CDR1 is DFQATT and CDR2 is SNEGSKA (reference sequence). CDR3 DNA sequence: TGCAGTGCCGGGGAGGATTCACCCCTCCACTTT. Amino acids: CSAGEDSPLHF.